This T cell receptor beta chain was sequenced during a study of beta chain features in type 1 diabetes. Study-wide findings and caveats: The similarity of naive, central memory and Treg TCRB repertoires appeared greater among patients than among healthy donors. TCRB CDR3s were moderately but significantly shorter in Type 1 diabetes patients in all four CD4+ subsets. The study notes PCR might favor shorter templates equally in patients and controls.

Turning to this clone: The antigen is unknown.

Sequencing targeted expressed TCRB transcripts, as all isolated RNA had been reverse transcribed. Libraries were prepared by immunoSEQ multiplex PCR; TCRdb keeps only in-frame clonotypes and omits some of them. The sample lists roughly 100,000 clones, 28% occurring once. The specimen sequenced was central memory CD4+ T cells from blood. The receptor's source is a woman younger than 30 with type 1 diabetes.

The CDR3 nucleotides read TGTGCCAGCAGCTTAGGTCACTCCACTCAAAACATTCAGTACTTC. This sequence encodes CASSLGHSTQNIQYF. The chain carries TRBV7-2 and TRBJ2-4; D is unclear. Germline CDR1 reads SGHTA; CDR2 reads FQGNSA. This CDR3 comprises 15 residues. The V end lost 1 base, the J end lost 5 bases, and 12 bases lay between the germline ends.